The clone carrying this T cell receptor (beta chain) occurred many times. The time point: newly diagnosed GD, antithyroid drugs for less than 3 months. PBMC RNA served as the TCR library source. The sample is drawn from a study of regulatory T cells in long-lasting Graves disease. The V gene's germline CDR1 is MNHEY and CDR2 SMNVEV (reference sequence). This CDR3 comprises 12 residues. The ends were cut back, 5 bases at V and 6 bases at J, with 9 bases in the middle. iRepertoire HTBI primers and Arm-PCR of CDR3 regions built TCR beta libraries. MiXCR, run by TCRdb on the multiplex PCR reads, gives a single entry per CDR3 protein. Among 450,000 to 600,000 distinct CDR3 sequences listed, about 13% were seen once. These records were also assigned to another study, of T cells in Graves' hyperthyroidism and ophthalmopathy.

Sample: peripheral blood mononuclear cells (PBMCs), taken at new diagnosis, from a patient treated with antithyroid drugs. The rearrangement joins TRBV27 to TRBJ2-3, with D hard to call. This TCR derives from a man aged 25-45 years with Graves disease. CDR3 bases: TGTGCCAGCAGTGCCGGCTGGGATACGCAGTATTTT. This translates into CASSAGWDTQYF.